The clone carrying this T cell receptor (beta chain) was counted a few times. This sample was included in a study of T cell changes during pregnancy in multiple sclerosis. V was shortened by 2 bases and J by 0 bases, with 11 bases between the two germline ends. In germline, CDR1 is MNHEY, CDR2 SVGAGI. The CDR3 totals 15 residues. Sequencing was performed with immunoSEQ multiplex PCR; in TCRdb, only in-frame clones are kept and a portion is missing. In the table there are approximately 21,000 clones, over 80% of which are singletons. V and J are TRBV6-5 and TRBJ2-7; D not resolved. The TCR comes from a female donor in good health, enrolled as a control in a pregnancy study. The material was CD8+ T cells from peripheral blood mononuclear cells, obtained in the first trimester of pregnancy. This CDR3 reads CASSYGAPSSYEQYF. In DNA, the CDR3 is TGTGCCAGCAGTTACGGAGCCCCGAGCTCCTACGAGCAGTACTTC.